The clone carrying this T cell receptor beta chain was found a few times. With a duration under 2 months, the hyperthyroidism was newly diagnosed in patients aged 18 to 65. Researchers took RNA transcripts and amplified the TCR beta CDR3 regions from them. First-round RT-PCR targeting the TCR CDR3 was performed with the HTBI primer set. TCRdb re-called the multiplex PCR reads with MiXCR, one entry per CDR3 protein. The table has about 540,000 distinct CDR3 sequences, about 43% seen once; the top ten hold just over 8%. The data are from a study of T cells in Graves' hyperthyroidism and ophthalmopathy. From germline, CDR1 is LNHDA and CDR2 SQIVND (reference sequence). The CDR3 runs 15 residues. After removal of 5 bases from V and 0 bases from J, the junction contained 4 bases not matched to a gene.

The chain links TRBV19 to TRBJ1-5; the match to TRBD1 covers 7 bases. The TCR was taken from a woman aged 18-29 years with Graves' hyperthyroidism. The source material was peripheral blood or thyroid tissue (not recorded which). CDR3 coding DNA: TGTGCCAGTAGTGGCAGGGGGTCTAGCAATCAGCCCCAGCATTTT. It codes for CASSGRGSSNQPQHF.